The next 23 T cell receptor beta chains were all read from a single sample in a study of cytomegalovirus exposure and HLA in healthy donors. PCR used 60 Vbeta primers and 13 Jbeta primers. Here immunoSEQ multiplex PCR was the method, and the copy in TCRdb shows in-frame clones only, minus some. Of under 150,000 clones in the sample, 75% to 90% were seen once. Sequencing used PBMCs. Receptor source: a male donor in good health and CMV-seronegative.

V usage is TRBV29-1 and J usage is TRBJ1-5; TRBD1 is a possible D gene (5 bases). The ends were cut back, 6 bases at V and 0 bases at J, with 9 bases in the middle. The CDR3 runs 13 residues. The V gene's germline CDR1 is SQVTM and CDR2 ANQGSEA. CDR3 coding DNA: TGCAGCGTCAATACAGGTAGCAATCAGCCCCAGCATTTT. Its protein is CSVNTGSNQPQHF.

V usage is TRBV7-9 and J usage is TRBJ1-2; D ambiguous. Trimming took 8 bases from V and 1 from J, leaving 8 bases between them. Germline V gene data show CDR1 as SEHNR and CDR2 as FQNEAQ (reference sequence). The CDR3 spans 12 residues. The CDR3: CASRGFNYGYTF. Here the CDR3 DNA reads TGTGCCAGCCGCGGTTTTAACTATGGCTACACCTTC.

The rearrangement links TRBV5-1 to TRBJ2-2; tentatively, D is TRBD2 (6 bases). The CDR3 contains 15 residues. Trimming stripped 1 base from V and 2 bases from J, with 9 bases between. Germline values: CDR1 SGHRS, CDR2 YFSETQ. This CDR3 reads CASSLRDFNTGELFF. In nucleotides, the CDR3 is TGCGCCAGCAGCTTGCGGGACTTTAACACCGGGGAGCTGTTTTTT.

The rearrangement joins TRBV7-3 to TRBJ1-5; 7 bases agree with TRBD1. CDR1 is SGHTA, CDR2 FQGTGA, per germline. V lost 3 bases to trimming and J lost 5 bases; unmatched junction nucleotides: 7. There are 15 residues in the CDR3. The DNA of the CDR3 is TGTGCCAGCAGCTTTGAACAGGGGACGGATCAGCCCCAGCATTTT. Amino acids: CASSFEQGTDQPQHF. Together with reference TRBV7-3 and TRBJ1-5, the CDR3 gives the full variable domain: GAGVSQTPSNKVTEKGKYVELRCDPISGHTALYWYRQSLGQGPEFLIYFQGTGAADDSGLPNDRFFAVRPEGSVSTLKIQRTERGDSAVYLCASSFEQGTDQPQHFGDGTRLSIL.

The V gene is TRBV28, the J gene TRBJ1-5; D perhaps matches TRBD1 (6 bases). Trimming left V 2 bases short and J 8 bases short, with 13 bases between. The CDR3 is 14 residues long. Germline CDR1 and CDR2: MDHEN and SYDVKM. CDR3 amino acids: CASSLRGAREPQHF. The CDR3 coding sequence is TGTGCCAGCAGTTTACGGGGGGCTCGGGAGCCCCAGCATTTT.

The chain is built from TRBV7-2 and TRBJ1-5; TRBD1 agrees at 7 bases. V lost 3 bases and J lost 4; bases outside the gene matches: 6. The CDR3 spans 15 residues. The germline V gene encodes CDR1 SGHTA and CDR2 FQGNSA. CDR3 DNA: TGTGCCAGCAGCTTCTCGAGGGACAGAAATCAGCCCCAGCATTTT. Translation: CASSFSRDRNQPQHF. Full variable domain (rest looked up from reference TRBV7-2 and TRBJ1-5): GAGVSQSPSNKVTEKGKDVELRCDPISGHTALYWYRQSLGQGLEFLIYFQGNSAPDKSGLPSDRFSAERTGGSVSTLTIQRTQQEDSAVYLCASSFSRDRNQPQHFGDGTRLSIL.

The chain carries TRBV27 and TRBJ1-4, with 7 bases aligning to TRBD1. This CDR3 is 15 amino acids long. V trimming: 8 bases; J trimming: 8 bases; junction bases outside the gene matches: 14. Germline loops: CDR1 MNHEY, CDR2 SMNVEV (reference sequence). The CDR3 nucleotides are TGTGCCAGCCATAAGGAGGGGGCTGGTCGAGAAAAACTGTTTTTT. Its translation is CASHKEGAGREKLFF.

This chain connects TRBV30 to TRBJ2-5; 7 bases align to TRBD1. This CDR3 region has 14 residues. Germline CDR1 reads GTSNPN; CDR2 reads SVGIG (reference sequence). V was pared by 4 bases and J by 4 bases, with 9 bases of the junction left unmatched. DNA of the CDR3: TGTGCCTGGATTCCAGGACAGGATCGAGAGACCCAGTACTTC. This encodes CAWIPGQDRETQYF.

This chain connects TRBV6-5 to TRBJ1-2; D gene uncertain. The CDR3 sequence is 15 residues long. The V end was cut by 6 bases, the J end by 6 bases, with 20 bases between. Germline V gene sequence: CDR1 MNHEY, CDR2 SVGAGI. The CDR3 here is CASSRVGGSEDGYTF. For the CDR3, the DNA is TGTGCCAGCAGCCGGGTAGGAGGAAGTGAGGATGGCTACACCTTC.

This sequence joins TRBV4-1 and TRBJ1-5; TRBD1 matches at 7 bases. Germline V CDR1 and CDR2: MGHRA, YSYEKL. Trimming at V came to 3 bases and at J to 3 bases, leaving 2 bases not matched to a gene. The CDR3 is made up of 14 amino acids. The CDR3 DNA is TGCGCCAGCAGCCAGACAGGGTACAATCAGCCCCAGCATTTT. As protein: CASSQTGYNQPQHF.

This clone was seen a few times. This chain uses TRBV5-6 with TRBJ2-5, with D possibly matching TRBD1 (6 bases). With 4 bases removed from V and 2 bases from J, the gap between germline ends came to 12 bases. The CDR3 has 14 amino acids. From germline, CDR1 is SGHDT and CDR2 YYEEEE. The CDR3 bases are TGTGCCAGCAGCGACGCCGGGACACAAGAGACCCAGTACTTC. Amino acids: CASSDAGTQETQYF.

V and J are TRBV1 and TRBJ2-3; the table's D call TRBD2 went unverified against the DNA. TRBV1 constitutes a pseudogene. The CDR3 sequence is 17 residues long. CDR3 loop: CTSSPGLAGGPTDTQYF. In nucleotides, the CDR3 is TGCACCAGCAGCCCGGGACTAGCGGGGGGGCCAACAGATACGCAGTATTTT.

The rearrangement links TRBV6-6 to TRBJ2-7, with 12 bases aligning to TRBD2. Germline CDR1 is MNHNY and CDR2 is SVGAGI (reference sequence). The CDR3 is 16 residues long. Losses at the gene ends were 4 bases for V and 6 bases for J; bases not matched to a gene: 10. CDR3: CASSWTSGNTKVEQYF. The CDR3 DNA reads TGTGCCAGCAGTTGGACTAGCGGGAATACGAAAGTCGAGCAGTACTTC.

The chain joins TRBV6-7 to TRBJ2-7; the D gene is possibly TRBD1 (6 bases). TRBV6-7 counts as an open reading frame of uncertain function. The CDR3 is 15 amino acids. Between the trimmed V and J ends, which lost 2 bases and 3 bases, there was a span of 14 bases. The CDR3 sequence is CASSYVGHRFYEQYF. Written as DNA, the CDR3 is TGTGCCAGCAGTTACGTGGGACACCGCTTCTACGAGCAGTACTTC.

The chain is built from TRBV7-2 and TRBJ1-5; tentatively, D is TRBD1 (5 bases). This CDR3 region has 13 residues. Germline CDR1 and CDR2: SGHTA and FQGNSA. Trimming stripped 1 base from V and 5 bases from J, with 6 bases between. In nucleotides, the CDR3 is TGTGCCAGCAGCTTAGGACAGTATCAGCCCCAGCATTTT. Translation: CASSLGQYQPQHF.

The chain is built from TRBV19 and TRBJ2-1, with TRBD1 matching over 10 bases. V lost 6 bases to trimming and J lost 7 bases; unmatched junction nucleotides: 9. Germline CDR1 reads LNHDA; CDR2 reads SQIVND (reference sequence). This CDR3 has 15 amino acids. Here the CDR3 DNA reads TGTGCCAGTAGCCGACAGGGGGCGAGGGTAAATGAGCAGTTCTTC. Protein: CASSRQGARVNEQFF.

The J gene is TRBJ1-2, the V gene TRBV28, with a tentative D call TRBD1 (5 bases). The CDR3 runs to 12 residues. V gave up 7 bases and J gave up 8 bases, with 14 bases separating them. Germline CDR1 reads MDHEN; CDR2 reads SYDVKM. The chain's CDR3 is CASTSRVRGYTF. CDR3 coding DNA: TGTGCCAGCACCAGCAGGGTTCGCGGCTACACCTTC.

This clone was recorded once. This chain links TRBV19 with TRBJ2-7, with D perhaps matching TRBD2 (6 bases). There are 15 residues in the CDR3. Between the trimmed V and J ends, which lost 0 bases and 2 bases, there was a span of 11 bases. Germline V gene lookup returns CDR1 LNHDA and CDR2 SQIVND (reference sequence). Here the CDR3 reads CASSIEGGGAYEQYF. CDR3 in DNA: TGTGCCAGTAGTATAGAAGGAGGCGGGGCCTACGAGCAGTACTTC.

The genes are TRBV30 and TRBJ1-6; D gene ambiguous. V was trimmed by 2 bases and J by 6 bases, leaving 17 bases between them. The CDR3 has 16 residues. Per the germline V gene, CDR1 is GTSNPN and CDR2 is SVGIG (reference sequence). The CDR3 region has the DNA TGTGCCTGGAGTTCAACAGTGACCTCTTTTAATTCACCCCTCCACTTT. Amino acid sequence: CAWSSTVTSFNSPLHF.

The chain uses TRBV5-4 and TRBJ1-3, with D perhaps TRBD1 (6 bases). This CDR3 spans 16 amino acids. Per germline, CDR1 SGHNT and CDR2 YYREEE (reference sequence). V lost 0 bases and J 0 bases, leaving 10 bases between the germline ends. The CDR3 DNA sequence: TGTGCCAGCAGCTTGGGACAGGCCCGCTCTGGAAACACCATATATTTT. It codes for CASSLGQARSGNTIYF.

The V gene is TRBV25-1, the J gene TRBJ2-5; D gene ambiguous. The CDR3 extends over 12 amino acids. The V end lost 5 bases, the J end lost 5 bases, and 9 bases lay between the germline ends. Per the germline V gene, CDR1 is MGHDK and CDR2 is SYGVNS. CDR3 region: CASSSSRETQYF. The CDR3 DNA follows: TGTGCCAGCAGTAGTAGCCGGGAGACCCAGTACTTC.

The count of this clone is one. This rearrangement joins TRBV5-5 to TRBJ1-1; no definite D call. From germline, CDR1 is SGHKS and CDR2 YYEKEE (reference sequence). This CDR3 comprises 15 residues. The V and J ends lost 0 bases and 1 base respectively, with 10 bases between them. Here the CDR3 reads CASSLERVWNTEAFF. CDR3 coding DNA: TGTGCCAGCAGCTTGGAACGGGTATGGAACACTGAAGCTTTCTTT. The entire variable domain, with the rest obtained from reference TRBV5-5 and TRBJ1-1, is as follows: DAGVTQSPTHLIKTRGQQVTLRCSPISGHKSVSWYQQVLGQGPQFIFQYYEKEERGRGNFPDRFSARQFPNYSSELNVNALLLGDSALYLCASSLERVWNTEAFFGQGTRLTVV.

This clone was seen a few times. The J gene is TRBJ1-1, the V gene TRBV27, with a weak D call TRBD1 (5 bases). The germline V gene has CDR1 MNHEY and CDR2 SMNVEV (reference sequence). CDR3 size: 16 residues. V was clipped by 3 bases and J by 11 bases, with 25 bases between them. CDR3: CASSLTAGGTTLGAFF. The CDR3 DNA sequence: TGTGCCAGCAGTTTGACGGCCGGGGGGACTACCCTCGGGGCTTTCTTT.